This T cell receptor (beta chain) was documented in a study of shared clonotypes between healthy human individuals. Note on this clone: Its cognate antigen is unknown.

The CDR3 spans 15 residues. J was trimmed by 4 bases and V by 4 bases; bases with no gene match: 6. Looked up from germline, CDR1 is WNHNN and CDR2 is SYGVQD (reference sequence). Study outcomes and limitations: Sequencing depth was expected to affect clonotype sharing among donors.

TCRdb's table, derived via immunoSEQ multiplex PCR, lists solely in-frame clones and lacks some. This repertoire shows 2 million or so clones, 90% to 95% found once; its top ten account for 0.1% to 0.15%. Sequenced sample: naive CD4+ T cells sorted from blood. The subset is: CD45RA+ positively selected. The receptor's source is a young man in good health. This rearrangement joins TRBV10-1 to TRBJ2-2; 7 bases are shared with TRBD1. CDR3 region: CASSGQGPLTGELFF. The CDR3 DNA follows: TGCGCCAGCAGTGGACAGGGACCTCTCACCGGGGAGCTGTTTTTT.